This T cell receptor beta chain was identified in a study of regulatory T cells in long-lasting Graves disease. Investigators prepared the TCR beta libraries by applying iRepertoire HTBI primers and Arm-PCR of CDR3 regions. TCRdb re-called the multiplex PCR reads with MiXCR, one entry per CDR3 protein. The sample yields roughly 510,000 distinct CDR3 sequences, 15% to 20% seen once. Time point: newly diagnosed GD, antithyroid drugs for less than 3 months. PBMCs provided the RNA from which the TCR library was made. The CDR3 covers 16 residues. V was cut by 3 bases and J by 5 bases, with 16 bases left in between. Germline V gives CDR1 MDHEN, CDR2 SYDVKM. The sample was also linked to a second study, of T cells in Graves' hyperthyroidism and ophthalmopathy.

The clonotype comes from a man aged 18 to 30 with Graves disease. V gene TRBV28 combines with J gene TRBJ1-4; D is undetermined. Sequenced here: peripheral blood mononuclear cells (PBMCs), sampled at new diagnosis, from a patient treated with antithyroid drugs. In DNA, the CDR3 is TGTGCCAGCAGTTTTAGCAACAGTGGCGGGAATGAAAAACTGTTTTTT. The encoded protein is CASSFSNSGGNEKLFF.